Shown below are 28 T cell receptor beta chains from a single sample sequenced in a study of T-cell reconstitution after alpha-beta-depleted transplantation in children. Molecular barcoding with unique molecular identifiers was used for the TCRbeta library. TCRdb reanalysed the PCR reads using MiXCR and keeps one entry per CDR3 protein. This table holds 200,000 to 300,000 distinct CDR3 sequences, around 11% found once. Material: PBMCs from the stem cell graft donor, obtained from the stem cell graft. The origin of the receptors is a human donor who donated a stem cell graft to a child with acute lymphoblastic leukemia.

This clonotype came up many times. The rearrangement links TRBV6-1 to TRBJ2-5; 9 bases line up with TRBD1. This CDR3 contains 14 residues. V was clipped by 4 bases and J by 5 bases; unmatched bases: 5. Looked up from germline, CDR1 is MNHNS and CDR2 is SASEGT. The CDR3 spells CASSGQGEVETQYF. CDR3 coding DNA: TGTGCCAGCAGTGGACAGGGGGAAGTTGAGACCCAGTACTTC.

This clonotype was seen repeatedly, ten times or more. V gene TRBV12-3 or TRBV12-4 combines with J gene TRBJ2-3; 11 positions match TRBD1. V gave up 7 bases and J gave up 5 bases; unmatched junction bases: 8. CDR3 size: 15 residues. Here the CDR3 DNA reads TGTGCCAGCACTCCGGGGACAGGGGGGATAGATACGCAGTATTTT. Its translation: CASTPGTGGIDTQYF.

In its sample, this clonotype was seen many times. The chain links TRBV12-3 or TRBV12-4 to TRBJ2-7; D unresolved. This CDR3 contains 13 residues. Trimming took off 2 bases at V and 0 bases at J, with 5 bases between the two ends. CDR3 protein: CASSLKDSYEQYF. CDR3 in DNA: TGTGCCAGCAGTTTAAAGGACTCCTACGAGCAGTACTTC.

There are a few counts of this clonotype. The chain uses TRBV12-3 or TRBV12-4 and TRBJ1-3; 8 bases are a match to TRBD1. The CDR3 is 17 amino acids. V trimming: 8 bases; J trimming: 1 base; junction bases outside the gene matches: 13. The DNA for the CDR3 is TGTGCCAGCGGCACCGCGGGACAGGTGTTGTCTGGAAACACCATATATTTT. This translates into CASGTAGQVLSGNTIYF.

DNA for the CDR3: TGTGCCTGGACCCCTAGGGGGAGGCCTTTCACGCAGTATTTT. It yields the protein CAWTPRGRPFTQYF. The chain is built from TRBV30 and TRBJ2-3; D is possibly TRBD1 or TRBD2 (6 bases each). The CDR3 totals 14 residues. CDR1 and CDR2 (germline): GTSNPN, SVGIG (reference sequence). The V end lost 4 bases, the J end lost 9 bases, and 20 bases lay between the germline ends.

Ten or more counts support this clonotype. An end of the junction differs from the germline gene, which may be a read error. The V gene is TRBV15, the J gene TRBJ2-1, with D unclear. Germline V lookup: CDR1 LNHNV, CDR2 YYDKDF (reference sequence). This CDR3 is 15 amino acids long. CDR3 loop: CATSGDQVSYNEQFF. The CDR3 region has the DNA TGTGCCACCAGCGGAGACCAGGTCTCCTACAATGAGCAGTTCTTC.

This clonotype was picked up many times. CDR3 region: CASTRRGLSGANVLTF. DNA of the CDR3: TGTGCCAGCACTAGACGGGGACTCTCTGGGGCCAACGTCCTGACTTTC. This chain uses TRBV6-2 or TRBV6-3 with TRBJ2-6; D is perhaps TRBD2 (6 bases). Per the germline V gene, CDR1 is MNHEY and CDR2 is SVGEGT. Trimming pared 7 bases from V and 0 bases from J, leaving 13 bases between. This CDR3 is built from 16 residues.

This clonotype was counted at least ten times. This sequence joins TRBV10-3 and TRBJ2-2; D gene ambiguous. The V end was cut by 3 bases, the J end by 4 bases, with 12 bases between. Germline loops: CDR1 ENHRY, CDR2 SYGVKD. This CDR3 region has 15 residues. In nucleotides, the CDR3 is TGTGCCATCAGTGAAGTTGGGAATCCCACCGGGGAGCTGTTTTTT. Amino acids: CAISEVGNPTGELFF.

This clonotype has a count of ten or more. The chain employs TRBV7-2 and TRBJ2-5; 10 nucleotides line up with TRBD1. The CDR3 sequence is 15 residues long. V lost 3 bases to trimming and J lost 5 bases; unmatched junction nucleotides: 6. In germline, CDR1 is SGHTA, CDR2 FQGNSA. CDR3 loop: CASSFDRGLRETQYF. CDR3 in DNA: TGTGCCAGCAGCTTTGACAGGGGGCTACGGGAGACCCAGTACTTC. Using reference TRBV7-2 and TRBJ2-5 for the parts outside the CDR3, the full variable domain is GAGVSQSPSNKVTEKGKDVELRCDPISGHTALYWYRQSLGQGLEFLIYFQGNSAPDKSGLPSDRFSAERTGGSVSTLTIQRTQQEDSAVYLCASSFDRGLRETQYFGPGTRLLVL.

This clonotype appeared many times. The chain couples TRBV20-1 to TRBJ2-3; D remains ambiguous. CDR1 is DFQATT and CDR2 is SNEGSKA in the germline V gene (reference sequence). Trimming pared 3 bases from V and 10 bases from J, leaving 20 bases between. CDR3 length: 14 residues. This CDR3 reads CSASEPGWLLAQYF. In DNA form, the CDR3 reads TGCAGTGCTAGTGAACCCGGATGGTTACTTGCGCAGTATTTT.

This clonotype was seen many times. J is TRBJ2-7 and V is TRBV27; D is unclear. The CDR3 is made up of 13 amino acids. V was clipped by 3 bases and J by 2 bases, with 8 bases between them. Germline CDR1 reads MNHEY; CDR2 reads SMNVEV (reference sequence). In DNA, the CDR3 is TGTGCCAGCAGTTTCAACGGCGCCTACGAGCAGTACTTC. This translates into CASSFNGAYEQYF.

This clonotype came up many times. The gene calls are TRBV6-1 and TRBJ1-1; D perhaps matches TRBD1 (6 bases). The CDR3 covers 13 residues. Germline V gene data show CDR1 as MNHNS and CDR2 as SASEGT. The germline V and J ends were trimmed by 8 bases and 0 bases, with 10 bases remaining between them. The CDR3 reads CASRRGMNTEAFF. For the CDR3, the DNA is TGTGCCAGCCGGAGGGGGATGAACACTGAAGCTTTCTTT.

At least ten counts were recorded for this clonotype. V usage is TRBV12-3 or TRBV12-4 and J usage is TRBJ1-1; TRBD1 aligns across 7 bases. Trimming at V came to 5 bases and at J to 3 bases, leaving 9 bases not matched to a gene. CDR3 length equals 15 residues. The CDR3 spells CASSRTGNWDTEAFF. As DNA, the CDR3 is TGTGCCAGCAGTCGGACAGGTAATTGGGACACTGAAGCTTTCTTT.

This clonotype was seen repeatedly, ten times or more. The rearrangement uses TRBV28 and TRBJ2-2; D is undetermined. Germline V gives CDR1 MDHEN, CDR2 SYDVKM. The CDR3 spans 13 residues. V lost 1 base and J 4 bases, leaving 4 bases between the germline ends. CDR3 DNA: TGTGCCAGCAGTTTATACGCCACCGGGGAGCTGTTTTTT. It translates to CASSLYATGELFF.

This clonotype has ten or more counts. V usage is TRBV2 and J usage is TRBJ2-4, with no clear D. The CDR3 runs to 11 residues. V lost 7 bases and J 2 bases, leaving 3 bases between the germline ends. Germline V lookup: CDR1 SNHLY, CDR2 FYNNEI. CDR3 DNA sequence: TGTGCCAGCAATTCCAAAAACATTCAGTACTTC. This encodes CASNSKNIQYF.

On this clonotype itself: Since a much larger clone is just one base distant, this may be a read error. CDR3 residues: CASSPGQGADGHTF. The CDR3 DNA is TGTGCCAGCAGCCCTGGACAGGGGGCGGATGGCCACACCTTC. The V gene is TRBV12-3 or TRBV12-4, the J gene TRBJ1-2; 11 bases line up with TRBD1. The CDR3 sequence is 14 residues long.

This clonotype has at least ten counts. This rearrangement joins TRBV7-2 to TRBJ2-1, with a possible D match to TRBD2 (5 bases). Germline CDR1 reads SGHTA; CDR2 reads FQGNSA. The CDR3 sequence is 15 residues long. V lost 1 base, J lost 0 bases, and 7 bases lay in between. This CDR3 is CASSLGSDSYNEQFF. In nucleotides, the CDR3 is TGTGCCAGCAGCTTAGGTAGCGACTCCTACAATGAGCAGTTCTTC. The entire variable domain, with the rest obtained from reference TRBV7-2 and TRBJ2-1, is as follows: GAGVSQSPSNKVTEKGKDVELRCDPISGHTALYWYRQSLGQGLEFLIYFQGNSAPDKSGLPSDRFSAERTGGSVSTLTIQRTQQEDSAVYLCASSLGSDSYNEQFFGPGTRLTVL.

This clonotype has a count of ten or more. The CDR3 sequence is CASSQVFTPYQTQYF. In DNA, the CDR3 is TGCGCCAGCAGCCAAGTGTTCACCCCCTACCAGACCCAGTACTTC. The rearrangement joins TRBV4-3 to TRBJ2-5; D not resolved. Trimming stripped 1 base from V and 6 bases from J, with 15 bases between. The CDR3 runs 15 residues. In germline, CDR1 is LGHNA, CDR2 YSLEER.

This clonotype was detected ten times or more. The chain links TRBV20-1 to TRBJ2-6; perhaps TRBD2 as D (5 bases). This CDR3 region has 14 residues. V lost 2 bases, J lost 4 bases, and 9 bases lay in between. Germline lookup yields CDR1 DFQATT and CDR2 SNEGSKA (reference sequence). CDR3 residues: CSARRTGGANVLTF. The DNA for the CDR3 is TGCAGTGCTAGACGAACGGGAGGGGCCAACGTCCTGACTTTC.

This clonotype was detected ten times or more. The gene calls are TRBV7-2 and TRBJ2-7; D is unclear. Trimming took 2 bases from V and 3 from J, leaving 14 bases between them. The CDR3 extends over 15 amino acids. Germline CDR1 reads SGHTA; CDR2 reads FQGNSA. CDR3 in amino acids: CASSLRSSWGYEQYF. CDR3 sequence (DNA): TGTGCCAGCAGCTTACGGTCCTCGTGGGGCTACGAGCAGTACTTC. Looking up the rest from reference TRBV7-2 and TRBJ2-7 gives the full variable domain: GAGVSQSPSNKVTEKGKDVELRCDPISGHTALYWYRQSLGQGLEFLIYFQGNSAPDKSGLPSDRFSAERTGGSVSTLTIQRTQQEDSAVYLCASSLRSSWGYEQYFGPGTRLTVT.

This clonotype was observed at least ten times. V and J are TRBV10-3 and TRBJ1-1; a possible D gene is TRBD1 (5 bases). CDR1 and CDR2 from the germline V gene are ENHRY and SYGVKD. V lost 0 bases to trimming and J lost 0 bases, with 8 bases between them. The CDR3 consists of 15 residues. This CDR3 is CAISESVGVNTEAFF. CDR3 sequence (DNA): TGTGCCATCAGTGAGTCGGTAGGGGTGAACACTGAAGCTTTCTTT.

The rearrangement uses TRBV7-1 and TRBJ2-7; D is possibly TRBD1 (6 bases). TRBV7-1 is assigned to the ORF class and has an uncertain function. The V end was cut by 3 bases, the J end by 0 bases, with 15 bases between. The CDR3 has 16 amino acids. CDR3 loop: CASSSSDRPSSYEQYF. CDR3 in DNA: TGTGCCAGCAGCTCCTCTGACAGGCCGTCCTCCTACGAGCAGTACTTC.

This clonotype was counted ten times or more. This chain uses TRBV7-9 with TRBJ1-5; no firm D call. Germline lookup yields CDR1 SEHNR and CDR2 FQNEAQ (reference sequence). Trimming cost V 3 bases and J 0 bases, with 6 bases left between them. There are 14 residues in the CDR3. This CDR3 reads CASSFEFSNQPQHF. CDR3 nucleotide sequence: TGTGCCAGCAGCTTCGAGTTTAGCAATCAGCCCCAGCATTTT. Together with reference TRBV7-9 and TRBJ1-5, the CDR3 gives the full variable domain: DTGVSQNPRHKITKRGQNVTFRCDPISEHNRLYWYRQTLGQGPEFLTYFQNEAQLEKSRLLSDRFSAERPKGSFSTLEIQRTEQGDSAMYLCASSFEFSNQPQHFGDGTRLSIL.

This clonotype appeared many times. Here the CDR3 DNA reads TGTGCCAGCAGCTCCTGGACTAGCGGGAGGGCCGGGACCGGGGAGCTGTTTTTT. Its protein product is CASSSWTSGRAGTGELFF. The rearrangement uses TRBV11-2 and TRBJ2-2, with 15 bases identical to TRBD2. V lost 4 bases to trimming and J lost 5 bases; unmatched junction nucleotides: 8. Germline V gene sequence: CDR1 SGHAT, CDR2 FQNNGV. This CDR3 is 18 amino acids long. The full variable domain, in which reference TRBV11-2 and TRBJ2-2 provide the parts outside the CDR3, is EAGVAQSPRYKIIEKRQSVAFWCNPISGHATLYWYQQILGQGPKLLIQFQNNGVVDDSQLPKDRFSAERLKGVDSTLKIQPAKLEDSAVYLCASSSWTSGRAGTGELFFGEGSRLTVL.

This chain links TRBV4-3 with TRBJ2-5; 9 bases are shared with TRBD2. This CDR3 comprises 16 residues. Looked up from germline, CDR1 is LGHNA and CDR2 is YSLEER. J gave up 2 bases and V 0 bases, and 4 bases lay outside the gene matches. This CDR3 is CASSQDWLAGQETQYF. DNA of the CDR3: TGCGCCAGCAGCCAAGATTGGCTAGCGGGACAAGAGACCCAGTACTTC.

This rearrangement joins TRBV29-1 to TRBJ1-1; 8 bases are a match to TRBD1. Germline assignment: CDR1 SQVTM and CDR2 ANQGSEA. The CDR3 runs 13 residues. J was trimmed by 5 bases and V by 7 bases; bases with no gene match: 9. This CDR3 is CSAGQGQTTEAFF. The CDR3 DNA reads as TGCAGCGCTGGACAGGGTCAAACAACTGAAGCTTTCTTT.

In its sample, this clonotype was seen many times. The V gene is TRBV7-6, the J gene TRBJ2-3; D is possibly TRBD1 (6 bases). This CDR3 region has 15 residues. CDR1 and CDR2 (germline): SGHVS, FNYEAQ. Trimming took 0 bases from V and 0 from J, leaving 7 bases between them. The CDR3 region is CASSLAGASTDTQYF. CDR3 in DNA: TGTGCCAGCAGCTTAGCGGGGGCAAGCACAGATACGCAGTATTTT.

This clonotype has a count of ten or more. This chain connects TRBV6-2 or TRBV6-3 to TRBJ2-1; 7 bases are a match to TRBD1. The germline CDR1 and CDR2 sequences are MNHEY and SVGEGT. The CDR3 spans 15 residues. Trimming at V came to 2 bases and at J to 5 bases, leaving 6 bases not matched to a gene. The CDR3 spells CASSYIWDSHNEQFF. The CDR3, as DNA: TGTGCCAGCAGTTACATCTGGGACAGCCACAATGAGCAGTTCTTC.